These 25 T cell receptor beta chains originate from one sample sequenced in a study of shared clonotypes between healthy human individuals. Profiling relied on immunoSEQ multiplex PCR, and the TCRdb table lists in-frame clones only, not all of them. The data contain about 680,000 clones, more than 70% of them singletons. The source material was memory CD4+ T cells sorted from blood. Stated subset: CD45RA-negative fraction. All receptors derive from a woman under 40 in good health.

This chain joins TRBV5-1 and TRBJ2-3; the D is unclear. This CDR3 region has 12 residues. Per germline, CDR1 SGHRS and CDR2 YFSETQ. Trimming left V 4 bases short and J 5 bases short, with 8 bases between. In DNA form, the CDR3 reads TGCGCCAGCAGCCCTGGACGAGATACGCAGTATTTT. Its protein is CASSPGRDTQYF.

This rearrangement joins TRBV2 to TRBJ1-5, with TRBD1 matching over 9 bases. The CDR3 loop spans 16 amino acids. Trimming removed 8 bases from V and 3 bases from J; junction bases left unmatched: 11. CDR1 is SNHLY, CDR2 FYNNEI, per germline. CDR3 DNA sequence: TGTGCCAGCTCCCTTCGGGGACAGGGTTCCAATCAGCCCCAGCATTTT. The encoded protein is CASSLRGQGSNQPQHF.

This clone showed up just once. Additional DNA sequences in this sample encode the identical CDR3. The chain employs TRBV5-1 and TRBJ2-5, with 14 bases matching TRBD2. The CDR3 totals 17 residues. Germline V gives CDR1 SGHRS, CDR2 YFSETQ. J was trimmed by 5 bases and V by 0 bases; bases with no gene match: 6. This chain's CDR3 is CASSLGLAGGPGETQYF. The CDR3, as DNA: TGCGCCAGCAGCTTGGGACTAGCGGGAGGGCCGGGGGAGACCCAGTACTTC.

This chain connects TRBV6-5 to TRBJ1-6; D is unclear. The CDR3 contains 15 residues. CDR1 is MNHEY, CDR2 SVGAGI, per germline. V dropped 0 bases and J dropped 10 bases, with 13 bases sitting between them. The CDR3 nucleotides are TGTGCCAGCAGTTACTCAGTCGAGCGAGGGTCACCCCTCCACTTT. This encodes CASSYSVERGSPLHF.

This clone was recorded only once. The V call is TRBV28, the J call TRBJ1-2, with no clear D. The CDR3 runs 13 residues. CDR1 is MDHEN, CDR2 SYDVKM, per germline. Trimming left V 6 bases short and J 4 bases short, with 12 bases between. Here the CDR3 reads CASSPHSIYGYTF. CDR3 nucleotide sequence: TGTGCCAGCAGCCCCCATAGCATCTATGGCTACACCTTC.

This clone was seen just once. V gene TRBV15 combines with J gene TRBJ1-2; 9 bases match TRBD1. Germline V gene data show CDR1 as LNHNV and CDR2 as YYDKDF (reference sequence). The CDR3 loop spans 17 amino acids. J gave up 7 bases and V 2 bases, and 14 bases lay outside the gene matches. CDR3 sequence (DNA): TGTGCCACCAGCAGACAGCTGGGACAGGGAGGTATCGGTGGCTACACCTTC. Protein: CATSRQLGQGGIGGYTF.

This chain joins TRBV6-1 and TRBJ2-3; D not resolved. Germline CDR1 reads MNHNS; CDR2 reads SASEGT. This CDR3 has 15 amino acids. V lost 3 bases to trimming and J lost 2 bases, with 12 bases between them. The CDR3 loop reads CASSDRVADTDTQYF. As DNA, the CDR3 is TGTGCCAGCAGTGATCGGGTGGCGGACACAGATACGCAGTATTTT.

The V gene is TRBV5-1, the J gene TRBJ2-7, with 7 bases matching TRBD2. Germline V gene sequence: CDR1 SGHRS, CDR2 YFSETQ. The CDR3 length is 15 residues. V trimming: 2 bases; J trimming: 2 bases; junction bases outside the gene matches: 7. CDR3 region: CASSFWEGRAYEQYF. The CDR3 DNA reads TGCGCCAGCAGCTTTTGGGAGGGCCGAGCCTACGAGCAGTACTTC.

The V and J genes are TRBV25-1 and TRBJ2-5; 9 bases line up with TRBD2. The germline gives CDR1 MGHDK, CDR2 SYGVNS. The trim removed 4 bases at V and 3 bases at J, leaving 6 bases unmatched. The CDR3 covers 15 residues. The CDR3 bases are TGTGCCAGCAGTGCGCCCTTAGCGGGGGAAGAGACCCAGTACTTC. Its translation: CASSAPLAGEETQYF. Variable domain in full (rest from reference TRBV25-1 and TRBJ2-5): EADIYQTPRYLVIGTGKKITLECSQTMGHDKMYWYQQDPGMELHLIHYSYGVNSTEKGDLSSESTVSRIRTEHFPLTLESARPSHTSQYLCASSAPLAGEETQYFGPGTRLLVL.

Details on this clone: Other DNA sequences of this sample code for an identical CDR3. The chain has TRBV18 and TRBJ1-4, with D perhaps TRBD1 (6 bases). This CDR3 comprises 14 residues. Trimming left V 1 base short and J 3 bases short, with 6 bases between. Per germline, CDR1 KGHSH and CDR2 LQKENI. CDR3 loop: CASSPQGANEKLFF. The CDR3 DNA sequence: TGTGCCAGCTCACCACAGGGGGCTAATGAAAAACTGTTTTTT.

This CDR3 reads CASSQAGVSGTIYEQYF. In DNA, the CDR3 is TGCGCCAGCAGCCAAGCCGGAGTGAGCGGGACAATATACGAGCAGTACTTC. V is TRBV4-1 and J is TRBJ2-7, with a weak D call TRBD2 (7 bases). Germline CDR1 and CDR2: MGHRA and YSYEKL. This CDR3 has 17 amino acids. Between the trimmed V and J ends, which lost 1 base and 4 bases, there was a span of 20 bases.

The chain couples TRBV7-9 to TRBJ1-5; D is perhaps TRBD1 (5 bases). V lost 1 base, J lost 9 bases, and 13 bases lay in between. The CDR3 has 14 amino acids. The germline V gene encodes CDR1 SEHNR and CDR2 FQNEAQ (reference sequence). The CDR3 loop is CASSLGEGLGPQHF. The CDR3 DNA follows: TGTGCCAGCAGCTTAGGAGAGGGGTTAGGGCCCCAGCATTTT.

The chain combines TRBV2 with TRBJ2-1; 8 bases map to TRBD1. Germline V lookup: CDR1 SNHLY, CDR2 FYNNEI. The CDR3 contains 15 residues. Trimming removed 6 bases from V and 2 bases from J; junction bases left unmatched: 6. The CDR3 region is CASRHRGETYNEQFF. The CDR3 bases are TGTGCCAGCAGACACAGGGGGGAAACCTACAATGAGCAGTTCTTC.

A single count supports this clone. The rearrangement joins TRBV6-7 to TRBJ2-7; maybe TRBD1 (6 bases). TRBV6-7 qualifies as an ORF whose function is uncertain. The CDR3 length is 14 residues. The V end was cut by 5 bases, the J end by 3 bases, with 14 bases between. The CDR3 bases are TGTGCCAGCAGTCCAGGGACAACGGTCTACGAGCAGTACTTC. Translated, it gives CASSPGTTVYEQYF.

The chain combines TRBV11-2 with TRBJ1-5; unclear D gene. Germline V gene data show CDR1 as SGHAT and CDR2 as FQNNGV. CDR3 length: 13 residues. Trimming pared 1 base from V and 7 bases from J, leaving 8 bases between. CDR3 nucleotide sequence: TGTGCCAGCAGCTTAGGGGATGGGCAGCCCCAGCATTTT. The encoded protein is CASSLGDGQPQHF.

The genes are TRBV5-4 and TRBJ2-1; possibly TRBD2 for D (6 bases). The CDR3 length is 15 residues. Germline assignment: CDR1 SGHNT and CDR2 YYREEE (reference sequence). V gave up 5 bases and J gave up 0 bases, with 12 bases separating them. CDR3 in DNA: TGTGCCAGCAGGTTAGCGGTAAGCTCCTACAATGAGCAGTTCTTC. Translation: CASRLAVSSYNEQFF.

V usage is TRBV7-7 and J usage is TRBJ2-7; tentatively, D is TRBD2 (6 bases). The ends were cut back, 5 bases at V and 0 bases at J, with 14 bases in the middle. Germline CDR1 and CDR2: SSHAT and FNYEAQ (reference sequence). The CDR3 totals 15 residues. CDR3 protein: CASSLNSGSSYEQYF. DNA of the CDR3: TGTGCCAGCAGCCTCAATAGCGGTAGCTCCTACGAGCAGTACTTC.

CDR3 sequence (DNA): TGTGCCAGCAAGGCTGGCGTCTCTAGCAATCAGCCCCAGCATTTT. Translated: CASKAGVSSNQPQHF. This chain joins TRBV2 and TRBJ1-5, with D unresolved. The CDR3 runs to 15 residues. Trimming shortened V by 7 bases and J by 0 bases, and 13 bases separated the two germline ends. Germline lookup yields CDR1 SNHLY and CDR2 FYNNEI. The variable domain in full, completed from reference TRBV2 and TRBJ1-5, reads EPEVTQTPSHQVTQMGQEVILRCVPISNHLYFYWYRQILGQKVEFLVSFYNNEISEKSEIFDDQFSVERPDGSNFTLKIRSTKLEDSAMYFCASKAGVSSNQPQHFGDGTRLSIL.

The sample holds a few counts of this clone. The CDR3 reads CASNRLAGGRTSTDTQYF. In nucleotides, the CDR3 is TGTGCCAGCAACCGACTAGCGGGAGGCCGAACTAGCACAGATACGCAGTATTTT. The chain uses TRBV11-2 and TRBJ2-3; 13 bases fit TRBD2. Germline CDR1 and CDR2: SGHAT and FQNNGV. Unmatched junction bases numbered 10, after V lost 7 bases and J lost 0 bases. CDR3 size: 18 residues.

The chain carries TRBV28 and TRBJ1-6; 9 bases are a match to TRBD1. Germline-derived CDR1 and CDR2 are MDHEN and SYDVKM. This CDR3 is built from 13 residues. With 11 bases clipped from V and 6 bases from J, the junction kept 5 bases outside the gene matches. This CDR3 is CAGQGLRNSPLHF. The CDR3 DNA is TGTGCCGGACAGGGGTTGCGTAATTCACCCCTCCACTTT.

The CDR3 region is CASSLASGRANNEQFF. CDR3 sequence (DNA): TGTGCCAGCAGCTTAGCTAGCGGGAGAGCTAACAATGAGCAGTTCTTC. The V call is TRBV7-3, the J call TRBJ2-1; TRBD2 aligns across 10 bases. Germline V gene sequence: CDR1 SGHTA, CDR2 FQGTGA. J lost 5 bases, V lost 2 bases, and 6 bases had no gene match. This CDR3 is 16 amino acids long.

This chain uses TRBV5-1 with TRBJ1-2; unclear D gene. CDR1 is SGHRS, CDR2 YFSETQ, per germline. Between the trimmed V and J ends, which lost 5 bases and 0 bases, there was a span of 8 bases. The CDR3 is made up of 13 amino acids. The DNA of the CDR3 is TGCGCCAGCAGATCGACCACTAACTATGGCTACACCTTC. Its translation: CASRSTTNYGYTF.

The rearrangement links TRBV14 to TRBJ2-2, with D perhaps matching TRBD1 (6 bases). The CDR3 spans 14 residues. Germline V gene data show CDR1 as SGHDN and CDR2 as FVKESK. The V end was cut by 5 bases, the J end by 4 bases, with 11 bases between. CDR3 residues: CASSRLRGTGELFF. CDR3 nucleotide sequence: TGTGCCAGCAGCAGACTCAGGGGCACCGGGGAGCTGTTTTTT.

CDR3 nucleotides: TGTGCCTGGAGTGCTGGACAGATGTCCTATGGCTACACCTTC. Translating gives CAWSAGQMSYGYTF. The gene calls are TRBV30 and TRBJ1-2, with a tentative D call TRBD1 (6 bases). Germline assignment: CDR1 GTSNPN and CDR2 SVGIG (reference sequence). Trimming stripped 1 base from V and 4 bases from J, with 13 bases between. This CDR3 is 14 amino acids long. Full variable domain (rest looked up from reference TRBV30 and TRBJ1-2): SQTIHQWPATLVQPVGSPLSLECTVEGTSNPNLYWYRQAAGRGLQLLFYSVGIGQISSEVPQNLSASRPQDRQFILSSKKLLLSDSGFYLCAWSAGQMSYGYTFGSGTRLTVV.

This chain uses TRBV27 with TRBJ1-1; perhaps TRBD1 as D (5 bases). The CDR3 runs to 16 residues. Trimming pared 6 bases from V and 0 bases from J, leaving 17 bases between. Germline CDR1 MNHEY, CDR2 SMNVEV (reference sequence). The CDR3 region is CASSRGSGRLNTEAFF. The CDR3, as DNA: TGTGCCAGCAGCCGGGGCTCAGGGAGGCTGAACACTGAAGCTTTCTTT.